These 27 T cell receptor beta chains share one sample of origin, sequenced in a study of blood T cell repertoires in COVID-19. Some clones are missing from TCRdb's copy, which holds only in-frame ones; the method was immunoSEQ multiplex PCR. The sample lists around 120,000 clones; 65% to 90% were seen once. Sequences were obtained from peripheral blood. The receptor source for this set is a man older than 75 with acute or convalescent COVID-19.

For this clone: Other DNA sequences in the sample encode the same CDR3. V usage is TRBV29-1 and J usage is TRBJ1-1, with unresolved D. The CDR3 consists of 10 residues. Germline V lookup: CDR1 SQVTM, CDR2 ANQGSEA. V lost 5 bases, J lost 1 base, and 2 bases lay in between. As DNA, the CDR3 is TGCAGCGTTCAGAACACTGAAGCTTTCTTT. Its protein product is CSVQNTEAFF.

This clone was counted a single time. The V call is TRBV5-1, the J call TRBJ1-5; perhaps TRBD1 as D (5 bases). The CDR3 consists of 15 residues. The germline V gene has CDR1 SGHRS and CDR2 YFSETQ. Between the trimmed V and J ends, which lost 0 bases and 0 bases, there was a span of 7 bases. This chain's CDR3 is CASSLAGGSNQPQHF. The CDR3 nucleotides are TGCGCCAGCAGCTTGGCCGGGGGTAGCAATCAGCCCCAGCATTTT. The full variable domain, rest sourced from reference TRBV5-1 and TRBJ1-5, is KAGVTQTPRYLIKTRGQQVTLSCSPISGHRSVSWYQQTPGQGLQFLFEYFSETQRNKGNFPGRFSGRQFSNSRSEMNVSTLELGDSALYLCASSLAGGSNQPQHFGDGTRLSIL.

The chain employs TRBV6-6 and TRBJ2-5; D perhaps matches TRBD1 (6 bases). CDR1 is MNHNY, CDR2 SVGAGI, per germline (reference sequence). The germline V and J ends were trimmed by 6 bases and 1 base, with 12 bases remaining between them. There are 14 residues in the CDR3. The CDR3 sequence is CASSHPDSQETQYF. The CDR3 coding sequence is TGTGCCAGCAGCCACCCGGACAGCCAAGAGACCCAGTACTTC.

The chain carries TRBV6-5 and TRBJ1-1; D perhaps matches TRBD1 (5 bases). V gave up 6 bases and J gave up 5 bases, with 13 bases separating them. CDR1 is MNHEY, CDR2 SVGAGI, per germline. This CDR3 region has 13 residues. CDR3 sequence reads: CASSADSRTEAFF. The CDR3 nucleotides are TGTGCCAGCAGCGCCGACAGCCGTACTGAAGCTTTCTTT.

The rearrangement uses TRBV6-5 and TRBJ1-4; unclear D gene. V dropped 0 bases and J dropped 0 bases, with 5 bases sitting between them. Germline-derived CDR1 and CDR2 are MNHEY and SVGAGI. The CDR3 length is 15 residues. Here the CDR3 DNA reads TGTGCCAGCAGTTACTCCGGAGCAACTAATGAAAAACTGTTTTTT. Its protein is CASSYSGATNEKLFF.

This chain links TRBV7-8 with TRBJ2-7; the D gene is possibly TRBD2 (7 bases). Germline V gene sequence: CDR1 SGHVS, CDR2 FQNEAQ. V gave up 7 bases and J gave up 5 bases, with 18 bases separating them. This CDR3 has 14 amino acids. The CDR3 is CASTKRGGLDEQYF. CDR3 DNA sequence: TGTGCCAGCACCAAAAGGGGGGGGCTCGACGAGCAGTACTTC.

The J gene is TRBJ1-1, the V gene TRBV7-3, with 8 bases aligning to TRBD1. The CDR3 spans 15 residues. The V and J ends lost 5 bases and 5 bases, in that order; junction bases with no gene match: 10. Germline CDR1 reads SGHTA; CDR2 reads FQGTGA. CDR3: CASSQDRVGRTEAFF. The CDR3, as DNA: TGTGCCAGCAGCCAGGACAGGGTGGGTAGAACTGAAGCTTTCTTT.

The chain combines TRBV29-1 with TRBJ2-2, with 8 bases lining up with TRBD1. Germline V CDR1 and CDR2: SQVTM, ANQGSEA. The CDR3 covers 15 residues. V lost 7 bases to trimming and J lost 6 bases; unmatched junction nucleotides: 13. The DNA of the CDR3 is TGCAGCGCCGTCGGACAGGGAAAGAAATCCGGGGAGCTGTTTTTT. Amino acids: CSAVGQGKKSGELFF.

This rearrangement joins TRBV6-2 or TRBV6-3 to TRBJ1-2; 9 bases line up with TRBD1. Trimming removed 5 bases from V and 4 bases from J; junction bases left unmatched: 8. Germline loops: CDR1 MNHEY, CDR2 SVGEGT. This CDR3 comprises 15 residues. CDR3 residues: CASSGGQGLVYGYTF. As DNA, the CDR3 is TGTGCCAGCAGTGGGGGACAGGGACTGGTCTATGGCTACACCTTC.

The chain employs TRBV11-2 and TRBJ1-2, with D possibly TRBD1 on 5 matching bases. The CDR3 has 15 amino acids. V gave up 1 base and J gave up 1 base, with 10 bases separating them. The germline V gene encodes CDR1 SGHAT and CDR2 FQNNGV. CDR3 coding DNA: TGTGCCAGCAGCTTAGGTGCGGGGCTTAACTATGGCTACACCTTC. Translating gives CASSLGAGLNYGYTF.

This chain joins TRBV7-2 and TRBJ2-7, with a possible D match to TRBD2 (5 bases). The CDR3 contains 14 residues. The V end was cut by 3 bases, the J end by 7 bases, with 16 bases between. CDR1 and CDR2 (germline): SGHTA, FQGNSA. The CDR3 is CASSFGTGEGEQYF. CDR3 nucleotides: TGTGCCAGCAGCTTCGGCACCGGGGAAGGGGAGCAGTACTTC.

The genes are TRBV10-3 and TRBJ2-5, with D possibly TRBD1 on 5 matching bases. The CDR3 contains 16 residues. V was trimmed by 0 bases and J by 5 bases, leaving 16 bases between them. CDR1 and CDR2 from the germline V gene are ENHRY and SYGVKD. In DNA form, the CDR3 reads TGTGCCATCAGTGAGTCGGGGCCCCCCTCGTTTGAGACCCAGTACTTC. It codes for CAISESGPPSFETQYF.

The genes are TRBV5-1 and TRBJ2-7, with TRBD1 identical over 8 bases. The CDR3 is 15 residues long. Germline lookup yields CDR1 SGHRS and CDR2 YFSETQ. V was pared by 2 bases and J by 3 bases, with 7 bases of the junction left unmatched. For the CDR3, the DNA is TGCGCCAGCAGCTTCAGGGGACAGGAGGACTACGAGCAGTACTTC. Its translation is CASSFRGQEDYEQYF.

The V and J genes are TRBV5-1 and TRBJ2-7; D unresolved. There are 15 residues in the CDR3. CDR1 is SGHRS, CDR2 YFSETQ, per germline. With 7 bases removed from V and 3 bases from J, the gap between germline ends came to 20 bases. The CDR3 coding sequence is TGCGCCAGCCGCATAGACCCCTCGAGCGACTACGAGCAGTACTTC. It specifies CASRIDPSSDYEQYF.

This clone was seen a single time. This chain joins TRBV12-3 or TRBV12-4 and TRBJ1-5, with unresolved D. Between the trimmed V and J ends, which lost 4 bases and 2 bases, there was a span of 6 bases. The CDR3 spans 13 residues. The CDR3 DNA reads as TGTGCCAGCAGTTCTAACGGCAATCAGCCCCAGCATTTT. Amino acid sequence: CASSSNGNQPQHF.

V gene TRBV19 combines with J gene TRBJ1-1, with D possibly matching TRBD1 (6 bases). Looked up from germline, CDR1 is LNHDA and CDR2 is SQIVND (reference sequence). This CDR3 has 14 residues. V was clipped by 0 bases and J by 5 bases, with 10 bases between them. The CDR3 loop reads CASSIDHRATEAFF. The CDR3 nucleotides read TGTGCCAGTAGTATAGATCACAGGGCTACTGAAGCTTTCTTT.

The chain couples TRBV5-6 to TRBJ1-1; D gene ambiguous. This CDR3 has 16 amino acids. CDR1 is SGHDT and CDR2 is YYEEEE in the germline V gene. V was trimmed by 4 bases and J by 0 bases, leaving 16 bases between them. CDR3: CASSPVRSFMNTEAFF. In DNA form, the CDR3 reads TGTGCCAGCAGCCCGGTACGGTCCTTCATGAACACTGAAGCTTTCTTT.

As concerns this clone: Other DNA sequences in this specimen translate into the identical CDR3. The chain joins TRBV5-1 to TRBJ2-5; a weak D match, TRBD1 (7 bases). With 3 bases removed from V and 2 bases from J, the gap between germline ends came to 8 bases. Per the germline V gene, CDR1 is SGHRS and CDR2 is YFSETQ. The CDR3 is made up of 13 amino acids. The CDR3 nucleotides read TGCGCCAGCAGCTCAGGGGGGCAAGAGACCCAGTACTTC. This encodes CASSSGGQETQYF.

The chain is built from TRBV5-8 and TRBJ2-2, with TRBD1 matching over 8 bases. With 2 bases clipped from V and 4 bases from J, the junction kept 7 bases outside the gene matches. The CDR3 is 16 amino acids. The germline V gene encodes CDR1 SGHTS and CDR2 YDEGEE. Here the CDR3 DNA reads TGTGCCAGCAGCTTTGACGACAGGGGATCCACCGGGGAGCTGTTTTTT. Its protein is CASSFDDRGSTGELFF. Supplemented by reference TRBV5-8 and TRBJ2-2, the full variable domain reads EAGVTQSPTHLIKTRGQQATLRCSPISGHTSVYWYQQALGLGLQFLLWYDEGEERNRGNFPPRFSGRQFPNYSSELNVNALELEDSALYLCASSFDDRGSTGELFFGEGSRLTVL.

The chain is built from TRBV5-4 and TRBJ1-6; 7 positions agree with TRBD1. This CDR3 contains 15 residues. Germline-derived CDR1 and CDR2 are SGHNT and YYREEE (reference sequence). J lost 7 bases, V lost 3 bases, and 7 bases had no gene match. CDR3 nucleotides: TGTGCCAGCAGCTCAACAGGGGCGGACAATTCACCCCTCCACTTT. It codes for CASSSTGADNSPLHF.

A single count supports this clone. The CDR3 sequence is CSVEEVPGRNTIYF. The CDR3 DNA reads as TGCAGCGTTGAAGAAGTGCCGGGTAGAAACACCATATATTTT. This chain connects TRBV29-1 to TRBJ1-3, with D uncertain. CDR1 and CDR2 from the germline V gene are SQVTM and ANQGSEA. Trimming cost V 0 bases and J 5 bases, with 11 bases left between them. The CDR3 contains 14 residues.

This clone was counted a single time. The V and J genes are TRBV6-6 and TRBJ1-5; D gene uncertain. V was trimmed by 0 bases and J by 7 bases, leaving 13 bases between them. The CDR3 sequence is 15 residues long. CDR1 is MNHNY, CDR2 SVGAGI, per germline (reference sequence). CDR3 coding DNA: TGTGCCAGCAGTTACTCGCGGGTCAGGTTCCAGCCCCAGCATTTT. Its protein is CASSYSRVRFQPQHF.

The chain has TRBV3-1 (or the pseudogene TRBV3-2) and TRBJ2-1; 16 nucleotides align to TRBD2. This CDR3 comprises 18 residues. Trimming took 4 bases from V and 0 from J; bases not matched to a gene: 3. The germline CDR1 and CDR2 sequences are LGHDT and YNNKEL (reference sequence). The CDR3 nucleotides read TGTGCCAGCAGCCCCGGGACTAGCGGGAGGGGCTCCTACAATGAGCAGTTCTTC. Amino acids: CASSPGTSGRGSYNEQFF.

The rearrangement links TRBV6-5 to TRBJ1-6; D gene ambiguous. CDR1 is MNHEY, CDR2 SVGAGI, per germline. Trimming took off 8 bases at V and 0 bases at J, with 5 bases between the two ends. This CDR3 has 13 amino acids. The CDR3 loop reads CASGSSYNSPLHF. CDR3 sequence (DNA): TGTGCCAGCGGGAGCTCCTATAATTCACCCCTCCACTTT.

The chain couples TRBV10-3 to TRBJ1-6; TRBD1 matches at 8 bases. Trimming at V came to 7 bases and at J to 5 bases, leaving 1 base not matched to a gene. Germline values: CDR1 ENHRY, CDR2 SYGVKD. The CDR3 runs 13 residues. The CDR3 DNA follows: TGTGCCATCACGACAGGGGATAATTCACCCCTCCACTTT. Encoded protein: CAITTGDNSPLHF.

A single count supports this clone. The chain is built from TRBV7-8 and TRBJ2-7; TRBD1 might be the D (5 bases). The CDR3 spans 18 residues. Germline V gives CDR1 SGHVS, CDR2 FQNEAQ. V dropped 0 bases and J dropped 0 bases, with 18 bases sitting between them. CDR3 region: CASSLAGQGDGYSYEQYF. DNA of the CDR3: TGTGCCAGCAGCTTAGCTGGCCAGGGTGATGGCTACTCCTACGAGCAGTACTTC. Based on the CDR3 plus reference TRBV7-8 and TRBJ2-7, the full variable domain is GAGVSQSPRYKVAKRGQDVALRCDPISGHVSLFWYQQALGQGPEFLTYFQNEAQLDKSGLPSDRFFAERPEGSVSTLKIQRTQQEDSAVYLCASSLAGQGDGYSYEQYFGPGTRLTVT.

This clone was picked up one time. The V and J genes are TRBV28 and TRBJ1-5; a possible D gene is TRBD1 (6 bases). The CDR3 sequence is 13 residues long. V was pared by 8 bases and J by 3 bases, with 11 bases between. CDR1 and CDR2 (germline): MDHEN, SYDVKM. The DNA of the CDR3 is TGTGCCAGCTCGGACAGCCCCAATCAGCCCCAGCATTTT. This translates into CASSDSPNQPQHF.